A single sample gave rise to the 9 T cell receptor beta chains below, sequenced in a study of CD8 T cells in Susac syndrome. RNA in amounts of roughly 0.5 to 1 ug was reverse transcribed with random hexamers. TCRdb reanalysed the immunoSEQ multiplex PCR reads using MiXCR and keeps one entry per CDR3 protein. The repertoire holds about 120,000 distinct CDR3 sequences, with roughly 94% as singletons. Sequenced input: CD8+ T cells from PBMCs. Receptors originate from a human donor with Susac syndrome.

DNA of the CDR3: TGTGCCAGCAGTTTAAACAGGGCCGAGCAGTACTTC. Translating it yields CASSLNRAEQYF. This chain connects TRBV12-3 or TRBV12-4 to TRBJ2-7; weak D call: TRBD1 (6 bases). The CDR3 contains 12 residues. The ends were cut back, 2 bases at V and 6 bases at J, with 8 bases in the middle.

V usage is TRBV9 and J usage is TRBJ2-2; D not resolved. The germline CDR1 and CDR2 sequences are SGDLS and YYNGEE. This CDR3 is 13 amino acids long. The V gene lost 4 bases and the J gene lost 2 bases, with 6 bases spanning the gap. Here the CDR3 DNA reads TGTGCCAGCAGCCCTACCAACACCGGGGAGCTGTTTTTT. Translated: CASSPTNTGELFF.

The CDR3 DNA is TGTGCCAGCAGCGTAGAGCCCCGATTCCCCACAGATACGCAGTATTTT. Translating gives CASSVEPRFPTDTQYF. The chain joins TRBV9 to TRBJ2-3; D gene ambiguous. The CDR3 runs to 16 residues. V was shortened by 0 bases and J by 2 bases, with 13 bases between the two germline ends. The germline gives CDR1 SGDLS, CDR2 YYNGEE.

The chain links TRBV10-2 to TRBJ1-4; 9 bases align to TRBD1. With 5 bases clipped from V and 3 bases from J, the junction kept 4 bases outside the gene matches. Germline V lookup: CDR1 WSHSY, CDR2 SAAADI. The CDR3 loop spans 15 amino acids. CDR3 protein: CASSSTGGSNEKLFF. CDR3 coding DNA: TGCGCCAGCAGTTCCACAGGGGGCTCTAATGAAAAACTGTTTTTT.

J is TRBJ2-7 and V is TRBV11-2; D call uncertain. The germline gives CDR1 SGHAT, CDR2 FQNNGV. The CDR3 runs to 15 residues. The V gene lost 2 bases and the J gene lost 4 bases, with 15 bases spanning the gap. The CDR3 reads CASSLPSDGPYEQYF. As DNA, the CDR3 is TGTGCCAGCAGCTTACCATCTGACGGCCCGTACGAGCAGTACTTC.

CDR3 DNA sequence: TGTGCCATCAGGACGGGACACCTGAACACTGAAGCTTTCTTT. Translation: CAIRTGHLNTEAFF. V and J are TRBV10-3 and TRBJ1-1; D perhaps matches TRBD1 (6 bases). Germline V CDR1 and CDR2: ENHRY, SYGVKD. Trimming took off 6 bases at V and 0 bases at J, with 11 bases between the two ends. The CDR3 is 14 residues long.

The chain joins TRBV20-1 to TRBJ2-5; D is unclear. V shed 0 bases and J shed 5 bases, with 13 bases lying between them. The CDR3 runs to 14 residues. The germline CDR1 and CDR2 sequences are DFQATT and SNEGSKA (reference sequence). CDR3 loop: CSARDRVGWETQYF. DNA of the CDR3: TGCAGTGCTAGAGATCGAGTGGGGTGGGAGACCCAGTACTTC.

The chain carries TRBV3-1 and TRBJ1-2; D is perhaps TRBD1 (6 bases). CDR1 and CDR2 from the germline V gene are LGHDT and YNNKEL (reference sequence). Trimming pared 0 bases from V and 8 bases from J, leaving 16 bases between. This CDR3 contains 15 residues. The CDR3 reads CASSQDLPGAGGYTF. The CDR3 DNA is TGTGCCAGCAGCCAAGATCTACCGGGGGCGGGCGGCTACACCTTC. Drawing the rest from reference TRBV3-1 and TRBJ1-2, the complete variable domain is DTAVSQTPKYLVTQMGNDKSIKCEQNLGHDTMYWYKQDSKKFLKIMFSYNNKELIINETVPNRFSPKSPDKAHLNLHINSLELGDSAVYFCASSQDLPGAGGYTFGSGTRLTVV.

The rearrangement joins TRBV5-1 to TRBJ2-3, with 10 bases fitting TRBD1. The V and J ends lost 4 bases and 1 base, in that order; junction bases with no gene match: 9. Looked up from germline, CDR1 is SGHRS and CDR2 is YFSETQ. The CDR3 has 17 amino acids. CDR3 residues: CASSSGQGVVRTDTQYF. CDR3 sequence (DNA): TGCGCCAGCAGCAGCGGACAGGGGGTTGTCCGCACAGATACGCAGTATTTT.